These 11 T cell receptor beta chains were sequenced from one sample in a study of blood T cell repertoires in COVID-19. The repertoire was sequenced with immunoSEQ multiplex PCR; TCRdb's copy has only in-frame clones and lacks some. Of 80,000 to 95,000 clones listed, around 93% are singletons. The source material was peripheral blood. The source of these receptors is a human donor with active COVID-19. The donor label of this sample is uncertain.

The chain recombines TRBV2 with TRBJ2-7; D gene ambiguous. V was trimmed by 3 bases and J by 6 bases, leaving 9 bases between them. The CDR3 has 12 amino acids. Germline lookup yields CDR1 SNHLY and CDR2 FYNNEI. DNA for the CDR3: TGTGCCAGCAGTGAGCAGAGAGGCGAGCAGTACTTC. Its translation is CASSEQRGEQYF.

The CDR3 DNA follows: TGTGCCAGCAGCCTAATCGGTGACAATCAGCCCCAGCATTTT. It codes for CASSLIGDNQPQHF. J is TRBJ1-5 and V is TRBV6-5; no firm D call. V gave up 6 bases and J gave up 3 bases, with 12 bases separating them. CDR1 and CDR2 from the germline V gene are MNHEY and SVGAGI. This CDR3 spans 14 amino acids.

The chain employs TRBV3-1 (or the pseudogene TRBV3-2) and TRBJ2-7; D remains ambiguous. The CDR3 spans 14 residues. CDR1 and CDR2 from the germline V gene are LGHDT and YNNKEL (reference sequence). V gave up 0 bases and J gave up 4 bases, with 10 bases separating them. CDR3 sequence: CASSQDLLAYEQYF. DNA for the CDR3: TGTGCCAGCAGCCAAGATTTACTCGCATACGAGCAGTACTTC.

This chain connects TRBV9 to TRBJ2-7; D gene ambiguous. Trimming took off 4 bases at V and 2 bases at J, with 4 bases between the two ends. The CDR3 length is 11 residues. Germline CDR1 reads SGDLS; CDR2 reads YYNGEE. Here the CDR3 DNA reads TGTGCCAGCAGCCCAACCTACGAGCAGTACTTC. Amino acid sequence: CASSPTYEQYF.

V is TRBV25-1 and J is TRBJ2-2; 8 bases match TRBD2. Germline V gene data show CDR1 as MGHDK and CDR2 as SYGVNS. V dropped 8 bases and J dropped 3; count of bases not matched to a gene: 11. The CDR3 is made up of 16 amino acids. CDR3 nucleotides: TGTGCCAGCTTCCCGGGAGGGGGGGCTGACACCGGGGAGCTGTTTTTT. This sequence encodes CASFPGGGADTGELFF.

The chain carries TRBV6-2 or TRBV6-3 and TRBJ1-1; D is ambiguous. Germline V CDR1 and CDR2: MNHEY, SVGEGT. The CDR3 is 12 amino acids. Deletions cut 6 bases from V and 8 bases from J, with 13 bases between. CDR3 sequence reads: CASSQTFREAFF. The CDR3 nucleotides are TGTGCCAGCAGCCAGACATTCAGAGAAGCTTTCTTT.

The V call is TRBV7-2, the J call TRBJ1-2; D call uncertain. CDR3 length: 15 residues. The germline CDR1 and CDR2 sequences are SGHTA and FQGNSA. V was pared by 7 bases and J by 0 bases, with 15 bases between. The CDR3 is CASTPRKYANYGYTF. CDR3 in DNA: TGTGCCAGCACCCCTAGGAAATATGCTAACTATGGCTACACCTTC.

This chain connects TRBV28 to TRBJ1-2; D possibly corresponds to TRBD1 (6 bases). Germline V lookup: CDR1 MDHEN, CDR2 SYDVKM. V lost 7 bases and J 2 bases, leaving 14 bases between the germline ends. CDR3 length: 14 amino acids. The CDR3 loop is CASKGGGRNYGYTF. CDR3 DNA sequence: TGTGCCAGCAAGGGCGGGGGCCGGAACTATGGCTACACCTTC.

This rearrangement joins TRBV5-1 to TRBJ2-2, with D possibly matching TRBD2 (5 bases). V was shortened by 4 bases and J by 7 bases, with 20 bases between the two germline ends. This CDR3 spans 16 amino acids. CDR1 SGHRS and CDR2 YFSETQ come from the germline V gene. The CDR3 sequence: CASSVLGGQVVGELFF. Written as DNA, the CDR3 is TGCGCCAGCAGCGTACTTGGAGGTCAGGTGGTCGGGGAGCTGTTTTTT.

This chain uses TRBV5-4 with TRBJ2-5, with a weak D call TRBD1 (5 bases). This CDR3 is 13 amino acids long. Germline lookup yields CDR1 SGHNT and CDR2 YYREEE (reference sequence). The ends were cut back, 6 bases at V and 5 bases at J, with 14 bases in the middle. The CDR3 spells CASKRQNGETQYF. CDR3 coding DNA: TGTGCCAGCAAGCGACAGAACGGGGAGACCCAGTACTTC.

V is TRBV2 and J is TRBJ2-7; 7 nucleotides match TRBD2. The CDR3 consists of 13 residues. After removal of 7 bases from V and 0 bases from J, the junction contained 3 bases not matched to a gene. Germline V gene data show CDR1 as SNHLY and CDR2 as FYNNEI. The CDR3 DNA follows: TGTGCCAGCACGGGGGGAAGCTCCTACGAGCAGTACTTC. It codes for CASTGGSSYEQYF.